Presented here are 19 T cell receptor beta chains from one specimen sequenced in a study of blood T cell repertoires in COVID-19. Assay: immunoSEQ multiplex PCR; the TCRdb copy retains only in-frame clones and omits some. The sample records almost 400,000 clones, roughly 86% being singletons. Sequencing was carried out using peripheral blood. All receptors derive from a woman aged 60-75 years with COVID-19, enrolled during active disease.

Only one count was recorded for this clone. The chain carries TRBV6-5 and TRBJ2-1; D unresolved. Trimming pared 4 bases from V and 0 bases from J, leaving 7 bases between. Germline V gene sequence: CDR1 MNHEY, CDR2 SVGAGI. The CDR3 extends over 14 amino acids. CDR3 protein: CASSSPSSYNEQFF. CDR3 nucleotide sequence: TGTGCCAGCAGTTCCCCGAGCTCCTACAATGAGCAGTTCTTC.

V and J are TRBV5-1 and TRBJ2-1; 8 bases map to TRBD2. CDR1 is SGHRS and CDR2 is YFSETQ in the germline V gene. Germline trimming cut 0 bases from V and 5 bases from J; bases unmatched to any gene: 4. The CDR3 has 15 amino acids. The CDR3 protein is CASSLVAGGDNEQFF. The CDR3 DNA reads TGCGCCAGCAGCTTGGTGGCGGGGGGAGACAATGAGCAGTTCTTC.

The rearrangement links TRBV30 to TRBJ1-1; no firm D call. The CDR3 runs 13 residues. CDR1 and CDR2 (germline): GTSNPN, SVGIG (reference sequence). V lost 4 bases and J 0 bases, leaving 9 bases between the germline ends. The CDR3 DNA reads as TGTGCCTGGAATCACAAGTTGAACACTGAAGCTTTCTTT. It is translated as CAWNHKLNTEAFF.

On this clone itself: The same CDR3 can be traced to other DNA sequences in this sample. The gene calls are TRBV5-1 and TRBJ2-7; D is uncertain. Trimming shortened V by 1 base and J by 1 base, and 3 bases separated the two germline ends. This CDR3 is built from 12 residues. The germline gives CDR1 SGHRS, CDR2 YFSETQ. In DNA form, the CDR3 reads TGCGCCAGCAGCTTGCCATCCTACGAGCAGTACTTC. It is translated as CASSLPSYEQYF.

The table lists this clone with many counts. This sequence joins TRBV19 and TRBJ1-2, with TRBD1 matching over 8 bases. The CDR3 length is 14 residues. Germline loops: CDR1 LNHDA, CDR2 SQIVND (reference sequence). Losses at the gene ends were 4 bases for V and 6 bases for J; bases not matched to a gene: 7. The CDR3 DNA reads TGTGCCAGTAGTAAGGGACAGGAGAGCGATGGCTACACCTTC. Translated, it gives CASSKGQESDGYTF.

This clone was detected only a few times. The chain couples TRBV11-2 to TRBJ1-1, with a possible D match to TRBD1 (6 bases). The CDR3 contains 13 residues. V was pared by 5 bases and J by 10 bases, with 17 bases between. Germline CDR1 SGHAT, CDR2 FQNNGV. The CDR3 region is CASSRGALDPAFF. The CDR3 DNA sequence: TGTGCCAGCAGCCGGGGGGCCCTCGATCCAGCTTTCTTT.

The V call is TRBV3-1 (or the pseudogene TRBV3-2), the J call TRBJ1-2, with 9 bases fitting TRBD1. The germline V gene has CDR1 LGHDT and CDR2 YNNKEL (reference sequence). Trimming removed 4 bases from V and 4 bases from J; junction bases left unmatched: 7. The CDR3 has 15 residues. CDR3 coding DNA: TGTGCCAGCAGCCGCCGGACAGGGGTCGCCTATGGCTACACCTTC. It yields the protein CASSRRTGVAYGYTF.

The CDR3 nucleotides read TGTGCCAGTACCATGGACGCCAGGGGCGTCAATAATTCACCCCTCCACTTT. Its protein is CASTMDARGVNNSPLHF. This sequence joins TRBV19 and TRBJ1-6; maybe TRBD1 (6 bases). V was pared by 7 bases and J by 5 bases, with 21 bases between. Germline V gives CDR1 LNHDA, CDR2 SQIVND (reference sequence). The CDR3 contains 17 residues.

The J gene is TRBJ1-1, the V gene TRBV6-5; 7 bases line up with TRBD1. Trimming at V came to 6 bases and at J to 0 bases, leaving 7 bases not matched to a gene. Germline assignment: CDR1 MNHEY and CDR2 SVGAGI. This CDR3 has 15 residues. This CDR3 is CASRQGSLMNTEAFF. The CDR3 DNA is TGTGCCAGCAGACAGGGGTCCCTCATGAACACTGAAGCTTTCTTT.

This clone was observed a single time. The CDR3 sequence: CSVVWTDQETQYF. In DNA, the CDR3 is TGCAGCGTTGTGTGGACAGACCAAGAGACCCAGTACTTC. This sequence joins TRBV29-1 and TRBJ2-5; maybe TRBD1 (6 bases). Looked up from germline, CDR1 is SQVTM and CDR2 is ANQGSEA. Trimming took 4 bases from V and 0 from J, leaving 9 bases between them. CDR3 length equals 13 residues.

This clone has just one count. The rearrangement links TRBV28 to TRBJ2-1, with D possibly TRBD1 on 5 matching bases. CDR1 and CDR2 from the germline V gene are MDHEN and SYDVKM. The CDR3 spans 12 residues. Trimming cost V 6 bases and J 6 bases, with 9 bases left between them. CDR3: CASRATGNEQFF. The CDR3 DNA reads TGTGCCAGCAGGGCTACAGGCAATGAGCAGTTCTTC.

This sequence joins TRBV2 and TRBJ1-4, with D possibly being TRBD1 (6 bases). Germline V gene data show CDR1 as SNHLY and CDR2 as FYNNEI. The length of the CDR3 is 14 residues. The germline V and J ends were trimmed by 6 bases and 2 bases, with 10 bases remaining between them. DNA of the CDR3: TGTGCCAGCAGGCCAGGGGTGACTAATGAAAAACTGTTTTTT. As protein: CASRPGVTNEKLFF.

This clone was recorded once. The chain links TRBV29-1 to TRBJ1-1; D not certain. From germline, CDR1 is SQVTM and CDR2 ANQGSEA. CDR3 size: 10 residues. V was shortened by 7 bases and J by 5 bases, with 8 bases between the two germline ends. DNA for the CDR3: TGCAGCGCGGGGTTAACTGAAGCTTTCTTT. It specifies CSAGLTEAFF.

The genes are TRBV19 and TRBJ2-7; 11 bases align to TRBD1. V dropped 9 bases and J dropped 4; count of bases not matched to a gene: 2. Germline CDR1 is LNHDA and CDR2 is SQIVND (reference sequence). CDR3 length: 12 residues. The CDR3: CASGQGAYEQYF. For the CDR3, the DNA is TGTGCCAGCGGACAGGGGGCGTACGAGCAGTACTTC.

CDR3 amino acids: CASSPTTGALGETQYF. The CDR3, as DNA: TGTGCCAGCTCCCCGACCACAGGGGCGTTAGGGGAGACCCAGTACTTC. J is TRBJ2-5 and V is TRBV11-2; 7 bases align to TRBD1. The J segment lost 5 bases and the V segment lost 8 bases, leaving 17 bases of the junction unmatched. CDR1 is SGHAT, CDR2 FQNNGV, per germline. This CDR3 comprises 16 residues.

This chain connects TRBV6-5 to TRBJ2-1; 9 bases fit TRBD2. From germline, CDR1 is MNHEY and CDR2 SVGAGI. The CDR3 contains 15 residues. Losses at the gene ends were 7 bases for V and 4 bases for J; bases not matched to a gene: 8. CDR3 in amino acids: CASTDQGLAYNEQFF. CDR3 DNA sequence: TGTGCCAGCACGGACCAGGGACTAGCATACAATGAGCAGTTCTTC.

CDR3 residues: CASSRGGAHEQYF. The CDR3 DNA reads TGTGCCAGCTCCCGCGGGGGGGCACACGAGCAGTACTTC. The chain carries TRBV18 and TRBJ2-7; 9 positions agree with TRBD2. CDR3 length equals 13 residues. V was pared by 6 bases and J by 5 bases, with 5 bases of the junction left unmatched. Per the germline V gene, CDR1 is KGHSH and CDR2 is LQKENI.

The chain carries TRBV30 and TRBJ2-3, with 8 bases identical to TRBD1. The CDR3 has 15 residues. Germline V gives CDR1 GTSNPN, CDR2 SVGIG (reference sequence). J lost 3 bases, V lost 0 bases, and 5 bases had no gene match. CDR3 sequence reads: CAWSVGTGITDTQYF. The CDR3 DNA follows: TGTGCCTGGAGTGTAGGGACAGGTATAACAGATACGCAGTATTTT.

The CDR3 bases are TGTGCCAGCAGTCCGGGACAGGGGTCCGGGGCCAACGTCCTGACTTTC. This codes for CASSPGQGSGANVLTF. The chain employs TRBV6-2 or TRBV6-3 and TRBJ2-6, with 10 bases aligning to TRBD1. Germline CDR1 is MNHEY and CDR2 is SVGEGT. With 5 bases clipped from V and 4 bases from J, the junction kept 5 bases outside the gene matches. CDR3 length: 16 residues.